This TCR beta chain came from a study of blood T cell repertoires in COVID-19. The wider study: Collection of acute and convalescent COVID-19 samples took place in the United States, Italy and Spain. Sources were T cells, B-cell-depleted T cells, or PBMCs; the material itself was cDNA or gDNA.

The assay was immunoSEQ multiplex PCR, and TCRdb's table has in-frame clones only and misses some. The table records approximately 300,000 clones, approximately 87% of them present only once. This clone appeared once. The source of this sequence is a woman between 50 and 59 years old with active or convalescent COVID-19. Sequencing was done on a sample of peripheral blood.

The CDR3 protein is CASSIGLVNTEAFF. CDR3 coding DNA: TGTGCCAGTAGTATAGGATTAGTGAACACTGAAGCTTTCTTT. The chain carries TRBV19 and TRBJ1-1; D call uncertain. V lost 1 base, J lost 0 bases, and 6 bases lay in between. Germline CDR1 and CDR2: LNHDA and SQIVND (reference sequence). The CDR3 sequence is 14 residues long.